Sequencing of this T cell receptor (beta chain) was carried out in a study of T cell changes during pregnancy in multiple sclerosis. Germline CDR1 reads SGHVS; CDR2 reads FNYEAQ. Trimming stripped 1 base from V and 0 bases from J, with 7 bases between. The CDR3 spans 15 residues. Method: immunoSEQ multiplex PCR; TCRdb's copy keeps in-frame clones and lacks some. Of 28,000 or so clones detected, 85% to 95% appear once; the ten largest clones hold roughly 6.2%. This TCR derives from a female donor with multiple sclerosis, enrolled in a pregnancy study. The V and J genes are TRBV7-6 and TRBJ2-1; no clear D gene. Sequenced here: CD8+ T cells from peripheral blood mononuclear cells, sampled before pregnancy. In DNA, the CDR3 is TGTGCCAGCAGCTTAGTGCCGAGCTCCTACAATGAGCAGTTCTTC. Translation: CASSLVPSSYNEQFF.